The next 17 T cell receptor beta chains were all read from a single sample in a study of PD-1 blockade in classical Hodgkin lymphoma. Profiling relied on immunoSEQ multiplex PCR, and the TCRdb table lists in-frame clones only, not all of them. This sample has roughly 100,000 clones, with just over 90% found just once. The time point was: cycle 4 day 1 (C4D1), after more than five weeks of nivolumab. Each patient experienced a relapse that followed autologous stem cell transplantation, and brentuximab vedotin exposure varied. The sequences come from peripheral blood mononuclear cells (PBMCs), collected before the fourth cycle of nivolumab. These TCRs come from a human donor with classical Hodgkin lymphoma.

The chain is built from TRBV7-2 and TRBJ2-7; TRBD2 aligns across 15 bases. V dropped 5 bases and J dropped 6; count of bases not matched to a gene: 5. This CDR3 region has 15 residues. Per the germline V gene, CDR1 is SGHTA and CDR2 is FQGNSA. This chain's CDR3 is CASSGGLAGGGEQYF. DNA for the CDR3: TGTGCCAGCAGCGGGGGACTAGCGGGAGGCGGCGAGCAGTACTTC. The full variable domain, its missing parts supplied by reference TRBV7-2 and TRBJ2-7, is GAGVSQSPSNKVTEKGKDVELRCDPISGHTALYWYRQSLGQGLEFLIYFQGNSAPDKSGLPSDRFSAERTGGSVSTLTIQRTQQEDSAVYLCASSGGLAGGGEQYFGPGTRLTVT.

The rearrangement links TRBV28 to TRBJ2-6; 9 nucleotides line up with TRBD1. The CDR3 totals 17 residues. CDR1 is MDHEN and CDR2 is SYDVKM in the germline V gene. The trim removed 5 bases at V and 2 bases at J, leaving 7 bases unmatched. This CDR3 reads CASSQTGGYAGANVLTF. In DNA, the CDR3 is TGTGCCAGCAGTCAAACAGGGGGCTACGCTGGGGCCAACGTCCTGACTTTC.

This chain uses TRBV2 with TRBJ2-7; maybe TRBD1 (6 bases). Trimming stripped 2 bases from V and 5 bases from J, with 10 bases between. CDR1 SNHLY and CDR2 FYNNEI come from the germline V gene. This CDR3 has 13 residues. CDR3 in DNA: TGTGCCAGCAGTGAACACAGGGCCCACGAGCAGTACTTC. It translates to CASSEHRAHEQYF.

V and J are TRBV7-9 and TRBJ2-7, with a tentative D call TRBD2 (6 bases). The CDR3 totals 15 residues. The germline CDR1 and CDR2 sequences are SEHNR and FQNEAQ (reference sequence). Trimming took 5 bases from V and 2 from J, leaving 16 bases between them. The CDR3 DNA follows: TGTGCCAGCAGCCGGATGGGGGGAAGAGCCTACGAGCAGTACTTC. Protein: CASSRMGGRAYEQYF. The entire variable domain, with the rest obtained from reference TRBV7-9 and TRBJ2-7, is as follows: DTGVSQNPRHKITKRGQNVTFRCDPISEHNRLYWYRQTLGQGPEFLTYFQNEAQLEKSRLLSDRFSAERPKGSFSTLEIQRTEQGDSAMYLCASSRMGGRAYEQYFGPGTRLTVT.

This chain uses TRBV5-6 with TRBJ2-3; TRBD2 agrees at 9 bases. This CDR3 region has 16 residues. V was pared by 2 bases and J by 2 bases, with 6 bases of the junction left unmatched. Germline assignment: CDR1 SGHDT and CDR2 YYEEEE. CDR3: CASSFAEREDTDTQYF. CDR3 in DNA: TGTGCCAGCAGCTTCGCCGAGCGGGAGGACACAGATACGCAGTATTTT.

The chain couples TRBV28 to TRBJ1-6, with D uncertain. Germline values: CDR1 MDHEN, CDR2 SYDVKM. The V end lost 6 bases, the J end lost 0 bases, and 15 bases lay between the germline ends. The length of the CDR3 is 17 residues. CDR3 in DNA: TGTGCCAGCAGCCCCCCGGGCGGTGGCTCCTATAATTCACCCCTCCACTTT. This gives the protein CASSPPGGGSYNSPLHF.

The chain couples TRBV7-2 to TRBJ1-1, with a possible D match to TRBD1 (6 bases). Germline V gene data show CDR1 as SGHTA and CDR2 as FQGNSA. This CDR3 contains 16 residues. Deletions cut 5 bases from V and 3 bases from J, with 19 bases between. The CDR3 loop is CASSPQVGGADTEAFF. The CDR3 DNA follows: TGTGCCAGCAGCCCACAGGTAGGGGGGGCTGACACTGAAGCTTTCTTT.

The V call is TRBV6-5, the J call TRBJ1-4; the D gene is possibly TRBD1 (5 bases). Germline loops: CDR1 MNHEY, CDR2 SVGAGI. CDR3 size: 14 residues. V lost 4 bases to trimming and J lost 8 bases, with 14 bases between them. The CDR3 is CASSSIWGREKLFF. DNA of the CDR3: TGTGCCAGCAGTTCAATTTGGGGGAGAGAAAAACTGTTTTTT.

The chain employs TRBV4-1 and TRBJ2-5; 9 bases are a match to TRBD2. Germline V gives CDR1 MGHRA, CDR2 YSYEKL. The CDR3 totals 18 residues. J lost 4 bases, V lost 1 base, and 13 bases had no gene match. CDR3 DNA: TGCGCCAGCAGCCAAGTTTCAAGCGGGAGGTATTTGGGAGAGACCCAGTACTTC. Its translation is CASSQVSSGRYLGETQYF.

This rearrangement joins TRBV5-6 to TRBJ1-2; D is unresolved. The germline gives CDR1 SGHDT, CDR2 YYEEEE. V was pared by 4 bases and J by 2 bases, with 12 bases between. This CDR3 contains 14 residues. The CDR3 nucleotides read TGTGCCAGCAGCCCCGGGGTGAGGAACTATGGCTACACCTTC. Its translation: CASSPGVRNYGYTF.

This chain connects TRBV10-1 to TRBJ2-1; D not resolved. The CDR3 is 20 amino acids. Germline-derived CDR1 and CDR2 are WNHNN and SYGVQD (reference sequence). V was cut by 6 bases and J by 0 bases, with 27 bases left in between. The CDR3 sequence is CASRPFSPGQVGCSYNEQFF. The CDR3 DNA follows: TGCGCCAGCAGACCTTTCTCCCCGGGCCAAGTTGGGTGCTCCTACAATGAGCAGTTCTTC.

This clone occurred a few times. The CDR3 nucleotides are TGTGCCAGCGGAAAACCCGCGGGGACTAGCGGGAGTGGTGCCGGGGAGCTGTTTTTT. It translates to CASGKPAGTSGSGAGELFF. The rearrangement joins TRBV28 to TRBJ2-2, with 14 bases fitting TRBD2. The ends lost 8 bases at V and 6 bases at J; junction bases unmatched: 17. The length of the CDR3 is 19 residues. Per the germline V gene, CDR1 is MDHEN and CDR2 is SYDVKM.

This chain uses TRBV29-1 with TRBJ1-3, with 9 nucleotides matching TRBD1. Trimming took 5 bases from V and 4 from J; bases not matched to a gene: 9. The CDR3 runs 15 residues. Germline V gene lookup returns CDR1 SQVTM and CDR2 ANQGSEA. The CDR3 loop reads CSVPGTGPSGNTIYF. CDR3 DNA sequence: TGCAGCGTTCCCGGGACAGGGCCCTCAGGAAACACCATATATTTT.

The genes are TRBV5-4 and TRBJ1-2; no firm D call. Germline CDR1 is SGHNT and CDR2 is YYREEE (reference sequence). Trimming shortened V by 4 bases and J by 8 bases, and 18 bases separated the two germline ends. The CDR3 covers 14 residues. CDR3 loop: CASSLGGGSWGYTF. Written as DNA, the CDR3 is TGTGCCAGCAGCCTGGGCGGCGGTTCGTGGGGCTACACCTTC.

This clone has more than one count but fewer than ten. The rearrangement uses TRBV20-1 and TRBJ1-1; D is unclear. With 2 bases removed from V and 3 bases from J, the gap between germline ends came to 4 bases. Germline CDR1 DFQATT, CDR2 SNEGSKA (reference sequence). This CDR3 region has 11 residues. The CDR3 spells CSARLYTEAFF. As DNA, the CDR3 is TGCAGTGCTAGACTGTACACTGAAGCTTTCTTT.

V is TRBV6-1 and J is TRBJ2-4; D is undetermined. The CDR3 sequence is 14 residues long. The V gene lost 2 bases and the J gene lost 6 bases, with 11 bases spanning the gap. CDR1 MNHNS and CDR2 SASEGT come from the germline V gene. CDR3 amino acids: CASSETVLGNIQYF. The CDR3 DNA sequence: TGTGCCAGCAGTGAAACGGTATTAGGAAACATTCAGTACTTC.

The rearrangement uses TRBV2 and TRBJ2-7; D unresolved. Per germline, CDR1 SNHLY and CDR2 FYNNEI. This CDR3 comprises 14 residues. Trimming removed 6 bases at V and 1 base at J, with 13 bases between. The CDR3 loop reads CASRQVTSSYEQYF. DNA for the CDR3: TGTGCCAGCAGGCAGGTGACATCGTCCTACGAGCAGTACTTC.